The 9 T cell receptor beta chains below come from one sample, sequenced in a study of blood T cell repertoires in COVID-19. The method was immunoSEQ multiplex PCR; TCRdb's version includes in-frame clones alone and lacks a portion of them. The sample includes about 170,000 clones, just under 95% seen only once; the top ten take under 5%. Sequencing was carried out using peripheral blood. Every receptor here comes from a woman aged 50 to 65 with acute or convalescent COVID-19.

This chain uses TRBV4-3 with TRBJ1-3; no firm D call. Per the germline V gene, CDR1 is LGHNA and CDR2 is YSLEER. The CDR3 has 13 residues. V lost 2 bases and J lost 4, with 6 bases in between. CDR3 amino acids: CASSQQQGNTIYF. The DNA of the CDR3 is TGCGCCAGCAGCCAACAACAGGGAAACACCATATATTTT.

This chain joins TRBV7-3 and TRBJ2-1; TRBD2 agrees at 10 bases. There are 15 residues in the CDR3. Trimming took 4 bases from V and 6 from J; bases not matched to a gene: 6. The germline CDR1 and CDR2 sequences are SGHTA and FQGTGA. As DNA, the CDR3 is TGTGCCAGCAGCTCACTAGCGGGAATTACCAATGAGCAGTTCTTC. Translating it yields CASSSLAGITNEQFF.

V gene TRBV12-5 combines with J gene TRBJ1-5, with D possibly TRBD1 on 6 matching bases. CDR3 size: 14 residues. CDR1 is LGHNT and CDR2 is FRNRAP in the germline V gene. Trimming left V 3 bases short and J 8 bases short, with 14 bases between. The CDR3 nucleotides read TGTGCTAGTGGTTTTGGGGGGGCTAGAGAGCCCCAGCATTTT. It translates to CASGFGGAREPQHF.

CDR3 DNA sequence: TGTGCCAGTAGTCAGGGTCCAGAGACCCAGTACTTC. Amino acids: CASSQGPETQYF. This rearrangement joins TRBV19 to TRBJ2-5, with D perhaps TRBD1 (5 bases). CDR3 length equals 12 residues. CDR1 and CDR2 from the germline V gene are LNHDA and SQIVND (reference sequence). The germline V and J ends were trimmed by 5 bases and 4 bases, with 8 bases remaining between them.

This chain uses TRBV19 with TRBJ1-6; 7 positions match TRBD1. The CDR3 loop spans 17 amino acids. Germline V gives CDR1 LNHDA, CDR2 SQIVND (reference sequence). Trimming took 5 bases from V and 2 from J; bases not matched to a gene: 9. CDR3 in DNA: TGTGCCAGTAGTTTCGGGACAGCCCAGGCCTATAATTCACCCCTCCACTTT. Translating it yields CASSFGTAQAYNSPLHF. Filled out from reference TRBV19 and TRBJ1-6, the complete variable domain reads DGGITQSPKYLFRKEGQNVTLSCEQNLNHDAMYWYRQDPGQGLRLIYYSQIVNDFQKGDIAEGYSVSREKKESFPLTVTSAQKNPTAFYLCASSFGTAQAYNSPLHFGNGTRLTVT.

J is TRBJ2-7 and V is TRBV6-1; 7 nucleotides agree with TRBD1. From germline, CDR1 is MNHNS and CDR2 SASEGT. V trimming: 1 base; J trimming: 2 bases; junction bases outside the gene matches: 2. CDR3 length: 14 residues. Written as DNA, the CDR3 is TGTGCCAGCAGTGAAGGAGGGGGCGCCTACGAGCAGTACTTC. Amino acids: CASSEGGGAYEQYF.

The CDR3 protein is CASSLTRGDTEAFF. The CDR3 DNA reads as TGCGCCAGCAGCTTAACCAGGGGTGACACTGAAGCTTTCTTT. The chain is built from TRBV5-1 and TRBJ1-1, with a weak D call TRBD1 (6 bases). Trimming removed 2 bases from V and 3 bases from J, with 11 bases in between. CDR1 is SGHRS and CDR2 is YFSETQ in the germline V gene. The CDR3 totals 14 residues.

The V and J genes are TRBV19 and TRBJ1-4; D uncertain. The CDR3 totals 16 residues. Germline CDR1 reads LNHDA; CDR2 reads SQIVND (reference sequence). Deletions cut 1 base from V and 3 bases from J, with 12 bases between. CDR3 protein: CASSIVRGRPNEKLFF. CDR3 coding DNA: TGTGCCAGTAGTATAGTTCGAGGCAGACCTAATGAAAAACTGTTTTTT.

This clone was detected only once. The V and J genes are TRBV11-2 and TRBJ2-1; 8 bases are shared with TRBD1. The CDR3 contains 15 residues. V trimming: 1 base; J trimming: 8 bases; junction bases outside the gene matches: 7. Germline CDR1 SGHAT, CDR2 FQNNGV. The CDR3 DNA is TGTGCCAGCAGCTTAGTCCAGGGGGCAGGCGATGAGCAGTTCTTC. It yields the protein CASSLVQGAGDEQFF.